Listed below are T cell receptor beta chains from one sample, sequenced in a study of radiotherapy plus CTLA-4 blockade in lung cancer. Libraries were prepared by immunoSEQ multiplex PCR; TCRdb keeps only in-frame clonotypes and omits some of them. There are 40,000 or so clones in the sample; 75% occur only once, and 9.8% lies in the top ten. The material sequenced was peripheral blood, taken from a patient treated with radiotherapy plus ipilimumab. All receptors come from a human donor with non-small cell lung cancer who had stable disease on radiotherapy plus ipilimumab. CDR3s leave out the opening cysteine and the closing phenylalanine or tryptophan. Fields, in order: CDR3 protein, V gene, J gene.

CDR3 protein: ASAAFGTGEADTQY; V gene: TRBV2; J gene: TRBJ2-3
CDR3 protein: ASSPSGQGPNEQF; V gene: TRBV5-1; J gene: TRBJ2-1
CDR3 protein: ASRAQAYYGYT; V gene: TRBV6-1; J gene: TRBJ1-2
CDR3 protein: AWSVRPAALAKTQY; V gene: TRBV30; J gene: TRBJ2-5
CDR3 protein: ATSRDYTNNEQF; V gene: TRBV15; J gene: TRBJ2-1
CDR3 protein: ASSLEPGLAGGLSSYEQY; V gene: TRBV11-3; J gene: TRBJ2-7
CDR3 protein: ASSLVGVVGANVLT; V gene: TRBV7-9; J gene: TRBJ2-6
CDR3 protein: ASSESGGTEAF; V gene: TRBV2; J gene: TRBJ1-1
CDR3 protein: ASSTGQNYGYT; V gene: TRBV27; J gene: TRBJ1-2
CDR3 protein: ASSPRGTGYNEQF; V gene: TRBV13; J gene: TRBJ2-1
CDR3 protein: ASSGQGIFEQF; V gene: TRBV10-1; J gene: TRBJ2-1
CDR3 protein: ASSLQTGKVDGYT; V gene: TRBV5-1; J gene: TRBJ1-2
CDR3 protein: ASSVTGGNQPQH; V gene: TRBV5-1; J gene: TRBJ1-5
CDR3 protein: ASTLGQVNYGYT; V gene: TRBV19; J gene: TRBJ1-2
CDR3 protein: ASSLVGASTDTQY; V gene: TRBV7-2; J gene: TRBJ2-3
CDR3 protein: ASSLRQGPQPQH; V gene: TRBV5-6; J gene: TRBJ1-5
CDR3 protein: ASTRGFNTGELF; V gene: TRBV5-1; J gene: TRBJ2-2
CDR3 protein: ASSLLRGAQQETQY; V gene: TRBV5-4; J gene: TRBJ2-5
CDR3 protein: ASQLSTEAF; V gene: TRBV21-1; J gene: TRBJ1-1
CDR3 protein: ASSWGQGNQPQH; V gene: TRBV5-1; J gene: TRBJ1-5
CDR3 protein: AWSLKILLVVSGSPLH; V gene: TRBV30; J gene: TRBJ1-6
CDR3 protein: ASSLKTGGNQPQH; V gene: TRBV27; J gene: TRBJ1-5
CDR3 protein: ASSSRGYGYT; V gene: TRBV5-6; J gene: TRBJ1-2
CDR3 protein: ASSPSGLVKTDTQY; V gene: TRBV5-1; J gene: TRBJ2-3
CDR3 protein: SVSKGQGSGYT; V gene: TRBV29-1; J gene: TRBJ1-2
CDR3 protein: ASGQSDTQY; V gene: TRBV25-1; J gene: TRBJ2-3
CDR3 protein: ASSGVGGVSYEQY; V gene: TRBV7-2; J gene: TRBJ2-7
CDR3 protein: ASSLWTSSITGELF; V gene: TRBV19; J gene: TRBJ2-2
CDR3 protein: ASSSRDRGNTEAF; V gene: TRBV7-9; J gene: TRBJ1-1
CDR3 protein: ASPGVYYGYT; V gene: TRBV7-9; J gene: TRBJ1-2
CDR3 protein: ASSLGHTNEKLF; V gene: TRBV7-9; J gene: TRBJ1-4
CDR3 protein: ASSLGGRMSEQY; V gene: TRBV7-3; J gene: TRBJ2-7
CDR3 protein: ASSVAQATEAF; V gene: TRBV9; J gene: TRBJ1-1